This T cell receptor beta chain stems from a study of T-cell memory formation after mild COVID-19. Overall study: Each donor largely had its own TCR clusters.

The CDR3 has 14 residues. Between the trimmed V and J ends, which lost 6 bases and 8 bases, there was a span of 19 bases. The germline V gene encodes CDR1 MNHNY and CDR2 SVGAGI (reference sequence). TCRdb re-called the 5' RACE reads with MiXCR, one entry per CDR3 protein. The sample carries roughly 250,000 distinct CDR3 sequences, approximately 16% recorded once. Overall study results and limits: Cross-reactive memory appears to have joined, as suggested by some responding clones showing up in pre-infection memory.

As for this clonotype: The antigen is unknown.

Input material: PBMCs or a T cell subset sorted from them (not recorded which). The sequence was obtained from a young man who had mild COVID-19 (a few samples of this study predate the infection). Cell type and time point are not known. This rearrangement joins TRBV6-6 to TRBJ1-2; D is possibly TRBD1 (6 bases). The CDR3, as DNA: TGTGCCAGCAGCAGGGGCGGAGGTGTGGAGGGCTACACCTTC. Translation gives CASSRGGGVEGYTF.